A single sample is the source of the 9 T cell receptor beta chains below, sequenced in a study of blood T cell repertoires in COVID-19. Clones were read by immunoSEQ multiplex PCR, and TCRdb kept only the in-frame ones, dropping some. The sample contains hundreds of thousands of clones, 70% to 90% of which appear only once. Sequenced input: PBMCs or T cells enriched from blood (not recorded which). Every receptor here comes from a woman aged 40-49 years with acute COVID-19.

The rearrangement links TRBV28 to TRBJ2-5; weak D call: TRBD1 (7 bases). This CDR3 spans 15 amino acids. V lost 4 bases to trimming and J lost 2 bases, with 14 bases between them. Germline CDR1 MDHEN, CDR2 SYDVKM. The DNA of the CDR3 is TGTGCCAGCAGTTCCGCAGGGGGGTTACAAGAGACCCAGTACTTC. Amino acid sequence: CASSSAGGLQETQYF.

The V gene is TRBV19, the J gene TRBJ1-2; the D gene is possibly TRBD1 (5 bases). The germline CDR1 and CDR2 sequences are LNHDA and SQIVND (reference sequence). V gave up 6 bases and J gave up 8 bases, with 13 bases separating them. This CDR3 is built from 12 residues. The CDR3 loop reads CASSRQPSGYTF. As DNA, the CDR3 is TGTGCCAGTAGCAGACAGCCTTCGGGCTACACCTTC.

In its sample, this clone was seen once. The rearrangement links TRBV4-1 to TRBJ2-2, with D perhaps TRBD1 (5 bases). The germline V and J ends were trimmed by 4 bases and 6 bases, with 21 bases remaining between them. This CDR3 has 17 residues. Germline values: CDR1 MGHRA, CDR2 YSYEKL. The CDR3, as DNA: TGCGCCAGCAGCCCCCCTGAAGGACACTCTCAACCCGGGGAGCTGTTTTTT. It is translated as CASSPPEGHSQPGELFF.

The chain joins TRBV7-2 to TRBJ2-5; TRBD2 matches at 10 bases. This CDR3 region has 16 residues. J gave up 9 bases and V 4 bases, and 14 bases lay outside the gene matches. Germline CDR1 is SGHTA and CDR2 is FQGNSA. The DNA of the CDR3 is TGTGCCAGCAGCTCCGATATAGCGGGAGGTCTGGGGTCCCAGTACTTC. This sequence encodes CASSSDIAGGLGSQYF.

The count of this clone is one. The chain recombines TRBV9 with TRBJ1-3, with D tentatively TRBD1 (5 bases). Trimming took off 3 bases at V and 11 bases at J, with 33 bases between the two ends. The CDR3 covers 19 residues. Per germline, CDR1 SGDLS and CDR2 YYNGEE. The CDR3, as DNA: TGTGCCAGCAGCGCCTCCGGGACGACCGTGCGGGGCGCCCGTCAGCCCATATATTTT. Its translation is CASSASGTTVRGARQPIYF.

This sequence joins TRBV19 and TRBJ2-2; D may be TRBD1 (6 bases). Trimming cost V 11 bases and J 2 bases, with 12 bases left between them. The CDR3 length is 13 residues. Per the germline V gene, CDR1 is LNHDA and CDR2 is SQIVND (reference sequence). In nucleotides, the CDR3 is TGTGCCGTCCCGGGACAAAACACCGGGGAGCTGTTTTTT. Protein: CAVPGQNTGELFF.

This clone was detected only once. V is TRBV6-9 and J is TRBJ2-5, with D perhaps TRBD1 (5 bases). The CDR3 extends over 14 amino acids. The V gene lost 3 bases and the J gene lost 5 bases, with 13 bases spanning the gap. Germline CDR1 reads MNHGY; CDR2 reads SVAAGI. CDR3 sequence (DNA): TGTGCCAGCAGTTACGGACGACACAGGGAGACCCAGTACTTC. It specifies CASSYGRHRETQYF.

This clone appeared a few times. The chain carries TRBV6-4 and TRBJ2-7; 9 bases align to TRBD1. The CDR3 contains 16 residues. V lost 10 bases to trimming and J lost 3 bases; unmatched junction nucleotides: 16. Germline V gene data show CDR1 as MRHNA and CDR2 as SNTAGT. CDR3 sequence reads: CATKPEIGQGRYEQYV. CDR3 sequence (DNA): TGTGCCACCAAACCAGAAATCGGACAGGGGCGCTACGAGCAGTACGTC.

This clone has more than one count but fewer than ten. The chain has TRBV30 and TRBJ2-5; 7 bases are shared with TRBD2. The CDR3 runs to 13 residues. The germline V gene encodes CDR1 GTSNPN and CDR2 SVGIG (reference sequence). V shed 2 bases, J shed 1 base, and the junction held 1 base outside the gene matches. The CDR3 sequence is CAWSRGVQETQYF. The CDR3 DNA follows: TGTGCCTGGAGTCGGGGGGTCCAAGAGACCCAGTACTTC.